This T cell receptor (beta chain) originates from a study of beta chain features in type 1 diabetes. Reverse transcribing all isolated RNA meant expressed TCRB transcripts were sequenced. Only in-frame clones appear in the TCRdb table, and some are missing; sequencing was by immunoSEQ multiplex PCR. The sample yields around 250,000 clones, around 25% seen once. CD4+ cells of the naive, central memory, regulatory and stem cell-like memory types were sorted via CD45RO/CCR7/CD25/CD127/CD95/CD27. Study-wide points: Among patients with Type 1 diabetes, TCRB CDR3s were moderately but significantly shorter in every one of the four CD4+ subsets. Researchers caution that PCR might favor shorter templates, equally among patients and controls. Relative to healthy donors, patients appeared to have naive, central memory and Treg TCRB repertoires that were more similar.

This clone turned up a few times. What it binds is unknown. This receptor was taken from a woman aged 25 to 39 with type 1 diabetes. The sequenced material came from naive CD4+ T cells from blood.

The CDR3 loop is CASSSGQIHEQYF. The CDR3 nucleotides read TGTGCCAGCAGCTCCGGACAGATCCACGAGCAGTACTTC. This chain connects TRBV28 to TRBJ2-7; maybe TRBD1 (6 bases). The CDR3 runs 13 residues. V was clipped by 6 bases and J by 5 bases, with 14 bases between them. Looked up from germline, CDR1 is MDHEN and CDR2 is SYDVKM.